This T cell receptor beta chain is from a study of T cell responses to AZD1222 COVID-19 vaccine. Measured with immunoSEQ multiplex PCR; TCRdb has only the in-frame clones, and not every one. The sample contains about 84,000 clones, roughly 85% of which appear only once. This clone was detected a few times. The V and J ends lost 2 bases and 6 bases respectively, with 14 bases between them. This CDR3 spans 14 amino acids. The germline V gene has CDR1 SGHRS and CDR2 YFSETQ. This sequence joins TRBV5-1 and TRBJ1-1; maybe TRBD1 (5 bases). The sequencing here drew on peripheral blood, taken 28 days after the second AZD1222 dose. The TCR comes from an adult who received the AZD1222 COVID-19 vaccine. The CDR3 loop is CASSLGDAGAEAFF. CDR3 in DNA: TGCGCCAGCAGCTTAGGGGATGCGGGTGCTGAAGCTTTCTTT.